This TCR beta chain originates from a study of cytomegalovirus exposure and HLA in healthy donors. General study findings and limits: TCR beta chains numbering more than 150 were designated cytomegalovirus-associated. 87-base-pair reads could not separate some V segments, including TRBV6-2 and TRBV6-3.

Of note for this clone: Antigen: not known.

PCR primers comprised 60 Vbeta and 13 Jbeta primers. Assay used: immunoSEQ multiplex PCR; TCRdb lists only in-frame clones, some missing. Among some 150,000 clones listed, 65% to 80% were seen once. This CDR3 is 17 amino acids long. Germline V CDR1 and CDR2: LNHDA, SQIVND (reference sequence). The trim removed 3 bases at V and 4 bases at J, leaving 11 bases unmatched. The receptor's source is a woman in her 30s in good health and CMV-seronegative. The sequenced sample consisted of PBMCs. This chain uses TRBV19 with TRBJ2-5; 10 positions match TRBD2. CDR3 protein: CASSMIVRASGRETQYF. For the CDR3, the DNA is TGTGCCAGTAGTATGATTGTGCGGGCTAGCGGGAGAGAGACCCAGTACTTC.